This T cell receptor (beta chain) was recorded in a study of blood T cell repertoires in COVID-19. About the research overall: Some COVID-19 samples were acute and others convalescent; all came from the United States, Italy and Spain. T cells, B-cell-depleted T cells, or PBMCs provided the cDNA or gDNA that served as material.

Germline trimming cut 6 bases from V and 1 base from J; bases unmatched to any gene: 13. The CDR3 is 18 residues long. Germline values: CDR1 SGHAT, CDR2 FQNNGV. How the authors handled the data: Counts of nucleated cells, estimated from reference gene primer amplification, were obtained. Profiling relied on immunoSEQ multiplex PCR, and the TCRdb table lists in-frame clones only, not all of them. V, J and clone size were drawn from that table, and D and trimming were deduced from the DNA. Of 50,000 to 65,000 clones detected, 74% appear once; the ten largest clones hold roughly 30%. This clonotype was sampled from a woman older than 75 with acute or convalescent COVID-19. The chain links TRBV11-2 to TRBJ1-3, with 9 bases lining up with TRBD1. Sequencing input: peripheral blood. The CDR3 reads CASSSIKTGTGSGNTIYF. CDR3 bases: TGTGCCAGCAGTTCCATCAAAACCGGGACAGGGTCTGGAAACACCATATATTTT.